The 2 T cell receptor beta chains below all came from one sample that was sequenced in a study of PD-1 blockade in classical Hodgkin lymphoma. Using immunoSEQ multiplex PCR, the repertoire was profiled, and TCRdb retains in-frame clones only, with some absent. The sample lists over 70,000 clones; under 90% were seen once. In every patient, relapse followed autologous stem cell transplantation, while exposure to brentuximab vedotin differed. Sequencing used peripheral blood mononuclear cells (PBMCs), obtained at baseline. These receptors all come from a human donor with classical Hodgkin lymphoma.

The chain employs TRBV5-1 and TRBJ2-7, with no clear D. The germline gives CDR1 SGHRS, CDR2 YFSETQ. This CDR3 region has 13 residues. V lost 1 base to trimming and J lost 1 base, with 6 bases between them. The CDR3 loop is CASSLWESYEQYF. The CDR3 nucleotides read TGCGCCAGCAGCTTGTGGGAATCCTACGAGCAGTACTTC.

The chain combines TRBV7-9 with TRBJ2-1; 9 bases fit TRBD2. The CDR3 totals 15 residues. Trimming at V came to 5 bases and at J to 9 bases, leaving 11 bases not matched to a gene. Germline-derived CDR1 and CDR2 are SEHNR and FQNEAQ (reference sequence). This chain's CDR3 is CASSPQGTSFSEQFF. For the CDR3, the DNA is TGTGCCAGCAGCCCCCAGGGGACTAGCTTTAGTGAGCAGTTCTTC.